Each of the 10 T cell receptor beta chains below was sequenced from the same sample in a study of T-cell reconstitution after alpha-beta-depleted transplantation in children. Researchers prepared the TCRbeta library using unique molecular identifiers, the study reports. Each CDR3 protein is one row after TCRdb ran MiXCR on the PCR reads. The sample lists roughly 400,000 distinct CDR3 sequences, 20% occurring once. The source was PBMCs from the stem cell graft donor, collected from the stem cell graft. The source is a human donor who donated a stem cell graft to a child with acute myeloid leukemia.

This clonotype was seen repeatedly, ten times or more. The gene calls are TRBV6-5 and TRBJ2-7, with 14 bases matching TRBD2. Germline V gene data show CDR1 as MNHEY and CDR2 as SVGAGI. With V trimmed by 4 bases and J by 3 bases, 5 bases remained unmatched. The CDR3 is made up of 16 amino acids. CDR3: CASSFSGLAGGYEQYF. The CDR3 coding sequence is TGTGCCAGCAGTTTCTCCGGACTAGCGGGAGGCTACGAGCAGTACTTC.

This clonotype was picked up a small number of times. V usage is TRBV5-4 and J usage is TRBJ2-7; maybe TRBD1 (6 bases). This CDR3 has 14 residues. In germline, CDR1 is SGHNT, CDR2 YYREEE (reference sequence). V lost 3 bases, J lost 0 bases, and 10 bases lay in between. CDR3: CASSSDSGSYEQYF. The CDR3 bases are TGTGCCAGCAGCTCGGACAGTGGCTCCTACGAGCAGTACTTC.

This clonotype appeared a few times. The V call is TRBV7-6, the J call TRBJ2-1, with 8 positions matching TRBD2. The ends lost 0 bases at V and 1 base at J; junction bases unmatched: 5. This CDR3 comprises 17 residues. Looked up from germline, CDR1 is SGHVS and CDR2 is FNYEAQ. CDR3 nucleotides: TGTGCCAGCAGCTTAGCCCTCACTAGCGGTTCCTACAATGAGCAGTTCTTC. Translation: CASSLALTSGSYNEQFF.

This rearrangement joins TRBV28 to TRBJ2-7, with TRBD1 matching over 8 bases. Per germline, CDR1 MDHEN and CDR2 SYDVKM. V was clipped by 6 bases and J by 0 bases; unmatched bases: 7. The CDR3 extends over 15 amino acids. The CDR3 DNA reads TGTGCCAGCAGGTCCGCGGGACAGGCCTCCTACGAGCAGTACTTC. Protein sequence: CASRSAGQASYEQYF.

Only a few counts were recorded for this clonotype. This chain uses TRBV12-3 or TRBV12-4 with TRBJ2-5, with D tentatively TRBD1 (6 bases). The CDR3 has 14 residues. The V end was cut by 7 bases, the J end by 3 bases, with 15 bases between. DNA of the CDR3: TGTGCCAGCACCCCCAATTGGACAGAAGAGACCCAGTACTTC. Encoded protein: CASTPNWTEETQYF.

This clonotype has a handful of counts. This chain uses TRBV29-1 with TRBJ2-6, with D unresolved. CDR1 and CDR2 from the germline V gene are SQVTM and ANQGSEA. The CDR3 length is 16 residues. Trimming left V 3 bases short and J 0 bases short, with 12 bases between. CDR3 sequence reads: CSVEGRSLSGANVLTF. The CDR3 DNA sequence: TGCAGCGTTGAGGGCAGATCTCTCTCTGGGGCCAACGTCCTGACTTTC.

This clonotype showed up just a few times. The gene calls are TRBV7-2 and TRBJ2-7, with D possibly being TRBD1 (6 bases). Trimming took 5 bases from V and 8 from J, leaving 10 bases between them. This CDR3 spans 11 amino acids. Germline values: CDR1 SGHTA, CDR2 FQGNSA. The CDR3 DNA reads as TGTGCCAGCAGCGCCACAGGGCAGCAGTACTTC. It translates to CASSATGQQYF.

At least ten counts were recorded for this clonotype. This rearrangement joins TRBV29-1 to TRBJ2-3, with 10 bases fitting TRBD2. CDR3 length equals 17 residues. V was clipped by 1 base and J by 5 bases; unmatched bases: 12. The germline V gene has CDR1 SQVTM and CDR2 ANQGSEA. CDR3 nucleotides: TGCAGCGTTGAAGGTGGTAGCCTAGCGGGAGCGGTAGATACGCAGTATTTT. Protein sequence: CSVEGGSLAGAVDTQYF.

This clonotype was counted once. J is TRBJ2-5 and V is TRBV19, with D possibly matching TRBD1 (5 bases). Germline V gene lookup returns CDR1 LNHDA and CDR2 SQIVND (reference sequence). With 3 bases removed from V and 1 base from J, the gap between germline ends came to 6 bases. The CDR3 runs to 13 residues. The CDR3 sequence is CASSMDTQETQYF. The DNA for the CDR3 is TGTGCCAGTAGTATGGACACCCAAGAGACCCAGTACTTC.

There are many counts of this clonotype. The genes are TRBV15 and TRBJ2-3, with D uncertain. The CDR3 has 12 amino acids. Trimming removed 8 bases from V and 8 bases from J, with 14 bases in between. Per the germline V gene, CDR1 is LNHNV and CDR2 is YYDKDF (reference sequence). Here the CDR3 DNA reads TGTGCCACCGCGTTGGCTTCGGGTACGCAGTATTTT. This translates into CATALASGTQYF.